This TCR beta chain appears in the sequencing data of a study of blood T cell repertoires in COVID-19. Study details: Some COVID-19 samples were acute and others convalescent; all came from the United States, Italy and Spain.

This CDR3 spans 15 amino acids. Trimming took 1 base from V and 6 from J; bases not matched to a gene: 9. Germline lookup yields CDR1 SGHTA and CDR2 FQGNSA. Measured with immunoSEQ multiplex PCR; TCRdb has only the in-frame clones, and not every one. The data show some 290,000 clones, roughly 90% seen once. The chain employs TRBV7-2 and TRBJ2-7, with 7 bases that match TRBD1. The specimen was peripheral blood. This receptor was taken from a woman in her thirties with COVID-19, enrolled during active disease. CDR3 amino acids: CASSLVGQRSLEQYF. The CDR3 bases are TGTGCCAGCAGCTTAGTGGGACAGCGCAGTCTCGAGCAGTACTTC.